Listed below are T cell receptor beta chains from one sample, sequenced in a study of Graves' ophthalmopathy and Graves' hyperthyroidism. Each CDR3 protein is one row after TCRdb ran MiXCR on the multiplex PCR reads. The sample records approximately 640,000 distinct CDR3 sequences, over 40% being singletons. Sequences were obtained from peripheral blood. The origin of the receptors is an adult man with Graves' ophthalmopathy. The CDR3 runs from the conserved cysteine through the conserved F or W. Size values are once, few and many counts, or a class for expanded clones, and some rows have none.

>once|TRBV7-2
CASTLDRGGDEQYF
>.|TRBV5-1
CASSLDGEPTGELFF
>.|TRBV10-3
CAISGGRANVLTF
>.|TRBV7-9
CASSQTTDRRDGYTF
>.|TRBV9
CASSVDGGSYQETQYF
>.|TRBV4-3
CASSQDQGDIGHEQYF
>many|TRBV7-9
CASSIPGTGTGELFF
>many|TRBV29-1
CSVEQLNTGELFF
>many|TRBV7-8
CASSLVVGNTGELFF
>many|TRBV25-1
CASSRKVNQPQHF
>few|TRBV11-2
CASSLAFQGFSGNTIYF
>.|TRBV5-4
CASSFARETEAFF